This is a list of T cell receptor beta chains from one sample in a study of T cell responses to AZD1222 COVID-19 vaccine. This table comes from immunoSEQ multiplex PCR, and its TCRdb copy is limited to in-frame clones, with some not included. The table shows approximately 120,000 clones, with more than 85% occurring only once. The sequencing used peripheral blood, collected on day 0 of AZD1222 vaccination. Every receptor here comes from an adult in good health. Each CDR3 is given with its conserved first and last residue. A D gene is named only where the DNA matches it firmly. For some rows the clone size is stated as once, few or many, or as a class when expanded; others skip it.

V gene: TRBV6-2/TRBV6-3; D gene: NA; J gene: TRBJ1-5; CDR3 length: 12; clone size: once; CDR3 protein: CASSLGVQPQHF; CDR3 DNA: TGTGCCAGCAGCCTCGGGGTTCAGCCCCAGCATTTT
V gene: TRBV7-3; D gene: NA; J gene: TRBJ2-2; CDR3 length: 14; clone size: once; CDR3 protein: CASSLFRSTGELFF; CDR3 DNA: TGTGCCAGCAGCTTATTTCGGTCGACCGGGGAGCTGTTTTTT
V gene: TRBV7-2; D gene: TRBD2; J gene: TRBJ2-2; CDR3 length: 19; clone size: NA; CDR3 protein: CASSSSEAEQLAGAGELFF; CDR3 DNA: TGTGCCAGCAGCTCCTCCGAGGCGGAGCAACTAGCGGGAGCCGGGGAGCTGTTTTTT
V gene: TRBV6-6; D gene: NA; J gene: TRBJ1-1; CDR3 length: 16; clone size: NA; CDR3 protein: CASRFQNDGFNTEAFF; CDR3 DNA: TGTGCCAGCAGATTCCAAAATGATGGATTCAACACTGAAGCTTTCTTT
V gene: TRBV28; D gene: NA; J gene: TRBJ2-1; CDR3 length: 15; clone size: NA; CDR3 protein: CASSTPRDHYNEQFF; CDR3 DNA: TGTGCCAGCAGTACTCCCCGGGACCACTACAATGAGCAGTTCTTC
V gene: TRBV3-1/TRBV3-2; D gene: NA; J gene: TRBJ2-3; CDR3 length: 17; clone size: few; CDR3 protein: CASSQDSGRGITDTQYF; CDR3 DNA: TGTGCCAGCAGCCAAGATAGTGGCAGGGGAATCACAGATACGCAGTATTTT
V gene: TRBV28; D gene: TRBD1; J gene: TRBJ1-1; CDR3 length: 14; clone size: NA; CDR3 protein: CASGRTGINTEAFF; CDR3 DNA: TGTGCCAGCGGGAGGACAGGGATTAACACTGAAGCTTTCTTT
V gene: TRBV5-1; D gene: NA; J gene: TRBJ2-2; CDR3 length: 14; clone size: once; CDR3 protein: CASSLEANTGELFF; CDR3 DNA: TGCGCCAGCAGCTTGGAAGCGAACACCGGGGAGCTGTTTTTT
V gene: TRBV11-3; D gene: NA; J gene: TRBJ1-6; CDR3 length: 15; clone size: NA; CDR3 protein: CASSLNGLSGSPLHF; CDR3 DNA: TGTGCCAGCAGCCTAAACGGGTTGTCGGGGTCACCCCTCCACTTT
V gene: TRBV28; D gene: NA; J gene: TRBJ1-2; CDR3 length: 14; clone size: NA; CDR3 protein: CASSFWDRHYGYTF; CDR3 DNA: TGTGCCAGCAGTTTTTGGGATAGGCACTATGGCTACACCTTC
V gene: TRBV28; D gene: NA; J gene: TRBJ2-5; CDR3 length: 16; clone size: NA; CDR3 protein: CASSFLDGNPQETQYF; CDR3 DNA: TGTGCCAGCAGTTTCCTGGACGGAAACCCTCAAGAGACCCAGTACTTC
V gene: TRBV19; D gene: NA; J gene: TRBJ2-1; CDR3 length: 16; clone size: NA; CDR3 protein: CASRPGAGFSYNEQFF; CDR3 DNA: TGTGCCAGTAGACCTGGTGCAGGCTTCTCCTACAATGAGCAGTTCTTC
V gene: TRBV9; D gene: NA; J gene: TRBJ2-1; CDR3 length: 14; clone size: NA; CDR3 protein: CASSARYSYNEQFF; CDR3 DNA: TGTGCCAGCAGCGCCAGGTATTCCTACAATGAGCAGTTCTTC
V gene: TRBV27; D gene: TRBD1; J gene: TRBJ1-2; CDR3 length: 15; clone size: NA; CDR3 protein: CASSIGTGRDYGYTF; CDR3 DNA: TGTGCCAGCAGTATCGGGACAGGGCGGGACTATGGCTACACCTTC
V gene: TRBV5-4; D gene: TRBD2; J gene: TRBJ2-7; CDR3 length: 13; clone size: NA; CDR3 protein: CASRQAGGEEQYF; CDR3 DNA: TGTGCCAGCAGACAGGCGGGAGGGGAGGAGCAGTACTTC
V gene: TRBV28; D gene: NA; J gene: TRBJ1-5; CDR3 length: 14; clone size: NA; CDR3 protein: CASNTPGGNQPQHF; CDR3 DNA: TGTGCCAGCAACACCCCGGGGGGCAATCAGCCCCAGCATTTT
V gene: TRBV7-6; D gene: NA; J gene: TRBJ2-5; CDR3 length: 13; clone size: once; CDR3 protein: CASSLGLRETQYF; CDR3 DNA: TGTGCCAGCAGCCTCGGACTAAGGGAGACCCAGTACTTC
V gene: TRBV9; D gene: NA; J gene: TRBJ2-3; CDR3 length: 14; clone size: NA; CDR3 protein: CASSVGARPDTQYF; CDR3 DNA: TGTGCCAGCAGCGTAGGAGCGAGGCCAGATACGCAGTATTTT
V gene: TRBV10-3; D gene: TRBD2; J gene: TRBJ2-3; CDR3 length: 13; clone size: NA; CDR3 protein: CAVLAGGTDTQYF; CDR3 DNA: TGTGCCGTCCTAGCGGGGGGCACAGATACGCAGTATTTT
V gene: TRBV4-1; D gene: NA; J gene: TRBJ2-2; CDR3 length: 15; clone size: NA; CDR3 protein: CASSQMTVNTGELFF; CDR3 DNA: TGCGCCAGCAGCCAGATGACTGTTAACACCGGGGAGCTGTTTTTT
V gene: TRBV29-1; D gene: NA; J gene: TRBJ1-2; CDR3 length: 11; clone size: NA; CDR3 protein: CSVAYNYGYTF; CDR3 DNA: TGCAGCGTGGCATACAACTATGGCTACACCTTC
V gene: TRBV5-4; D gene: TRBD2; J gene: TRBJ2-3; CDR3 length: 15; clone size: once; CDR3 protein: CASSLGLAGAQTQYF; CDR3 DNA: TGTGCCAGCAGCTTGGGGTTAGCGGGAGCGCAAACGCAGTATTTT
V gene: TRBV28; D gene: NA; J gene: TRBJ2-5; CDR3 length: 17; clone size: NA; CDR3 protein: CASSAMARTDLQETQYF; CDR3 DNA: TGTGCCAGCAGTGCTATGGCCCGGACAGACCTACAAGAGACCCAGTACTTC
V gene: TRBV6-6; D gene: NA; J gene: TRBJ1-1; CDR3 length: 13; clone size: NA; CDR3 protein: CASTNRLNTEAFF; CDR3 DNA: TGTGCCAGCACCAACAGATTGAACACTGAAGCTTTCTTT
V gene: TRBV7-9; D gene: TRBD1; J gene: TRBJ2-3; CDR3 length: 15; clone size: few; CDR3 protein: CASSTRDRGQDTQYF; CDR3 DNA: TGTGCCAGCAGCACCCGGGACAGGGGGCAAGATACGCAGTATTTT
V gene: TRBV14; D gene: TRBD2; J gene: TRBJ2-1; CDR3 length: 21; clone size: NA; CDR3 protein: CASSQAFNGLAYAASYNEQFF; CDR3 DNA: TGTGCCAGCAGCCAAGCTTTCAATGGACTAGCTTACGCCGCGTCCTACAATGAGCAGTTCTTC
V gene: TRBV2; D gene: NA; J gene: TRBJ2-1; CDR3 length: 14; clone size: NA; CDR3 protein: CASSDPGSGNEQFF; CDR3 DNA: TGTGCCAGCAGTGACCCGGGGAGCGGGAATGAGCAGTTCTTC
V gene: TRBV2; D gene: TRBD1; J gene: TRBJ2-7; CDR3 length: 14; clone size: NA; CDR3 protein: CASSPRTGGFEQYF; CDR3 DNA: TGTGCCAGCAGTCCGAGGACAGGGGGCTTCGAGCAGTACTTC
V gene: TRBV4-3; D gene: NA; J gene: TRBJ1-2; CDR3 length: 14; clone size: NA; CDR3 protein: CASSHHGEYYGYTF; CDR3 DNA: TGCGCCAGCAGCCACCACGGAGAATACTATGGCTACACCTTC
V gene: TRBV7-2; D gene: NA; J gene: TRBJ1-3; CDR3 length: 16; clone size: NA; CDR3 protein: CASSLVGGLPGNTIYF; CDR3 DNA: TGTGCCAGCAGCTTAGTGGGGGGGCTCCCTGGAAACACCATATATTTT
V gene: TRBV20-1; D gene: NA; J gene: TRBJ1-4; CDR3 length: 12; clone size: NA; CDR3 protein: CSASWGSEKLFF; CDR3 DNA: TGCAGTGCTAGTTGGGGGAGCGAAAAACTGTTTTTT
V gene: TRBV30; D gene: NA; J gene: TRBJ2-7; CDR3 length: 12; clone size: NA; CDR3 protein: CAWSARGLEQYF; CDR3 DNA: TGTGCCTGGAGCGCCAGGGGTTTGGAGCAGTACTTC
V gene: TRBV29-1; D gene: NA; J gene: TRBJ1-1; CDR3 length: 14; clone size: NA; CDR3 protein: CSAQRGHENTEAFF; CDR3 DNA: TGCAGCGCGCAAAGGGGACACGAGAACACTGAAGCTTTCTTT
V gene: TRBV4-1; D gene: TRBD2; J gene: TRBJ2-7; CDR3 length: 15; clone size: NA; CDR3 protein: CASSPPGRTNYEQYF; CDR3 DNA: TGCGCCAGCAGCCCTCCCGGGAGGACGAACTACGAGCAGTACTTC
V gene: TRBV19; D gene: NA; J gene: TRBJ2-5; CDR3 length: 13; clone size: NA; CDR3 protein: CASSISQAKTQYF; CDR3 DNA: TGTGCCAGTAGTATTTCTCAGGCGAAGACCCAGTACTTC
V gene: TRBV19; D gene: TRBD1; J gene: TRBJ1-5; CDR3 length: 16; clone size: NA; CDR3 protein: CASSIATGVGNQPQHF; CDR3 DNA: TGTGCCAGTAGTATCGCGACAGGGGTGGGCAATCAGCCCCAGCATTTT
V gene: TRBV28; D gene: NA; J gene: TRBJ2-1; CDR3 length: 11; clone size: NA; CDR3 protein: CASGTYNEQFF; CDR3 DNA: TGTGCCAGCGGGACGTACAATGAGCAGTTCTTC
V gene: TRBV2; D gene: NA; J gene: TRBJ2-7; CDR3 length: 13; clone size: NA; CDR3 protein: CASSQAHPGEQYF; CDR3 DNA: TGTGCCAGCAGTCAGGCCCACCCAGGGGAGCAGTACTTC
V gene: TRBV27; D gene: NA; J gene: TRBJ2-3; CDR3 length: 14; clone size: NA; CDR3 protein: CASSLSRGADTQYF; CDR3 DNA: TGTGCCAGCAGTTTATCGAGAGGGGCAGATACGCAGTATTTT
V gene: TRBV27; D gene: TRBD1; J gene: TRBJ2-7; CDR3 length: 15; clone size: NA; CDR3 protein: CASSFEGGTVYEQYF; CDR3 DNA: TGTGCCAGCAGTTTTGAGGGTGGGACAGTCTACGAGCAGTACTTC
V gene: TRBV19; D gene: TRBD1; J gene: TRBJ2-2; CDR3 length: 16; clone size: NA; CDR3 protein: CASSRRTGGNTGELFF; CDR3 DNA: TGTGCCAGTAGTAGACGGACAGGGGGGAACACCGGGGAGCTGTTTTTT
V gene: TRBV28; D gene: TRBD2; J gene: TRBJ2-4; CDR3 length: 15; clone size: NA; CDR3 protein: CASSYSAGGIHIQYF; CDR3 DNA: TGTGCCAGCAGCTACTCGGCGGGGGGGATCCACATTCAGTACTTC
V gene: TRBV6-6; D gene: NA; J gene: TRBJ2-3; CDR3 length: 13; clone size: once; CDR3 protein: CASSYIHTDTQYF; CDR3 DNA: TGTGCCAGCAGTTACATCCACACAGATACGCAGTATTTT
V gene: TRBV5-1; D gene: TRBD1; J gene: TRBJ1-5; CDR3 length: 15; clone size: NA; CDR3 protein: CASSWTTGSGQPQHF; CDR3 DNA: TGCGCCAGCAGCTGGACGACAGGGAGCGGTCAGCCCCAGCATTTT
V gene: TRBV20-1; D gene: TRBD1; J gene: TRBJ1-2; CDR3 length: 11; clone size: NA; CDR3 protein: CSARTTGRYTF; CDR3 DNA: TGCAGTGCTAGAACGACAGGGCGCTACACCTTC
V gene: TRBV3-1/TRBV3-2; D gene: NA; J gene: TRBJ2-5; CDR3 length: 11; clone size: NA; CDR3 protein: CACRNQETQYF; CDR3 DNA: TGTGCGTGCCGCAACCAAGAGACCCAGTACTTC
V gene: TRBV2; D gene: NA; J gene: TRBJ2-7; CDR3 length: 10; clone size: NA; CDR3 protein: CASSTYEQYF; CDR3 DNA: TGTGCCAGCAGTACCTACGAGCAGTACTTC
V gene: TRBV2; D gene: NA; J gene: TRBJ1-4; CDR3 length: 15; clone size: NA; CDR3 protein: CASSALGGQNEKLFF; CDR3 DNA: TGTGCCAGCAGTGCTCTTGGAGGGCAAAATGAAAAACTGTTTTTT
V gene: TRBV7-3; D gene: NA; J gene: TRBJ2-3; CDR3 length: 15; clone size: NA; CDR3 protein: CASSPYGTRTDTQYF; CDR3 DNA: TGTGCCAGCAGCCCTTACGGGACTCGCACAGATACGCAGTATTTT
V gene: TRBV6-5; D gene: NA; J gene: TRBJ1-3; CDR3 length: 15; clone size: NA; CDR3 protein: CASREDGRAGNTIYF; CDR3 DNA: TGTGCCAGCAGGGAGGATGGGCGGGCTGGAAACACCATATATTTT
V gene: TRBV10-3; D gene: NA; J gene: TRBJ2-1; CDR3 length: 14; clone size: NA; CDR3 protein: CAISDWTRPGEQFF; CDR3 DNA: TGTGCCATCAGTGACTGGACGCGCCCGGGTGAGCAGTTCTTC
V gene: TRBV6-5; D gene: NA; J gene: TRBJ1-2; CDR3 length: 14; clone size: NA; CDR3 protein: CASRAGSVAYGYTF; CDR3 DNA: TGTGCCAGCAGAGCAGGCTCCGTCGCCTATGGCTACACCTTC
V gene: TRBV27; D gene: NA; J gene: TRBJ1-1; CDR3 length: 12; clone size: NA; CDR3 protein: CASRQANTEAFF; CDR3 DNA: TGTGCCAGCAGACAAGCCAACACTGAAGCTTTCTTT
V gene: TRBV28; D gene: NA; J gene: TRBJ2-3; CDR3 length: 14; clone size: NA; CDR3 protein: CASSLGRLTDTQYF; CDR3 DNA: TGTGCCAGCAGTTTAGGCAGGCTCACAGATACGCAGTATTTT
V gene: TRBV28; D gene: NA; J gene: TRBJ1-2; CDR3 length: 14; clone size: NA; CDR3 protein: CASSLGPGRYGYTF; CDR3 DNA: TGTGCCAGCAGTTTGGGTCCAGGACGCTATGGCTACACCTTC